Following are 29 T cell receptor beta chains from one sample sequenced in a study of beta chain features in type 1 diabetes. The entirety of the isolated RNA underwent reverse transcription, so expressed TCRB transcripts were sequenced. Profiled with immunoSEQ multiplex PCR; TCRdb holds only in-frame clones, not every one. The sample includes 240,000 or so clones, 27% seen only once; the top ten take 4%. Sequenced material: central memory CD4+ T cells from blood. The receptors derive from a young man in good health.

The chain carries TRBV9 and TRBJ1-1, with D uncertain. V was pared by 4 bases and J by 1 base, with 5 bases between. This CDR3 region has 12 residues. Germline values: CDR1 SGDLS, CDR2 YYNGEE. As DNA, the CDR3 is TGTGCCAGCAGCAGATCGAACACTGAAGCTTTCTTT. Its translation is CASSRSNTEAFF.

This clone was seen a handful of times. The chain carries TRBV11-2 and TRBJ2-7; weak D call: TRBD2 (6 bases). Germline V gene data show CDR1 as SGHAT and CDR2 as FQNNGV. V shed 5 bases and J shed 1 base, with 12 bases lying between them. The CDR3 totals 14 residues. CDR3 in DNA: TGTGCCAGCAGCACTATCGGAGGGTCCTACGAGCAGTACTTC. Translation gives CASSTIGGSYEQYF.

J is TRBJ2-7 and V is TRBV10-3; 7 bases are a match to TRBD1. CDR3 length: 14 amino acids. Germline-derived CDR1 and CDR2 are ENHRY and SYGVKD. V was clipped by 4 bases and J by 4 bases; unmatched bases: 7. CDR3 amino acids: CAISVGTAVYEQYF. The CDR3 region has the DNA TGTGCCATCAGTGTTGGGACAGCAGTTTACGAGCAGTACTTC.

The chain employs TRBV9 and TRBJ2-3; D remains unclear. CDR3 size: 12 residues. CDR1 and CDR2 (germline): SGDLS, YYNGEE. V lost 2 bases and J 5 bases, leaving 6 bases between the germline ends. CDR3 coding DNA: TGTGCCAGCAGCGTGGGGATAGATACGCAGTATTTT. Protein product: CASSVGIDTQYF.

V and J are TRBV29-1 and TRBJ1-2; 8 positions agree with TRBD1. The CDR3 loop spans 12 amino acids. Germline CDR1 and CDR2: SQVTM and ANQGSEA. The CDR3 spells CSAASGTGGYTF. The CDR3 nucleotides are TGCAGTGCCGCCTCCGGGACAGGTGGCTACACCTTC.

This clone has just a few counts. This rearrangement joins TRBV7-9 to TRBJ2-3, with a weak D call TRBD1 (6 bases). This CDR3 has 15 residues. V was trimmed by 4 bases and J by 6 bases, leaving 17 bases between them. Germline loops: CDR1 SEHNR, CDR2 FQNEAQ (reference sequence). For the CDR3, the DNA is TGTGCCAGCAGCTCCGGACAGACTCAGGGGGATACGCAGTATTTT. It translates to CASSSGQTQGDTQYF.

This clone occurred a few times. V gene TRBV6-6 combines with J gene TRBJ1-1, with 9 bases identical to TRBD1. This CDR3 is built from 15 residues. V dropped 5 bases and J dropped 3; count of bases not matched to a gene: 7. The germline CDR1 and CDR2 sequences are MNHNY and SVGAGI (reference sequence). CDR3 region: CASSTGQGDYTEAFF. The CDR3 region has the DNA TGTGCCAGCAGTACGGGACAGGGTGATTACACTGAAGCTTTCTTT.

The chain couples TRBV9 to TRBJ1-3, with D perhaps matching TRBD1 (5 bases). The CDR3 has 15 residues. V was pared by 4 bases and J by 4 bases, with 15 bases between. Germline values: CDR1 SGDLS, CDR2 YYNGEE. CDR3 nucleotides: TGTGCCAGCAGCCCCACTCAGGGTTCGGGAAACACCATATATTTT. Translated, it gives CASSPTQGSGNTIYF.

The rearrangement uses TRBV30 and TRBJ2-5; 10 positions match TRBD2. Germline CDR1 GTSNPN, CDR2 SVGIG (reference sequence). The J segment lost 4 bases and the V segment lost 4 bases, leaving 3 bases of the junction unmatched. The CDR3 spans 13 residues. The chain's CDR3 is CAWTSGGGETQYF. The CDR3 nucleotides are TGTGCCTGGACCAGCGGGGGGGGAGAGACCCAGTACTTC.

In its sample, this clone was seen a few times. J is TRBJ2-3 and V is TRBV13; maybe TRBD2 (7 bases). Per germline, CDR1 PRHDT and CDR2 FYEKMQ (reference sequence). Trimming shortened V by 2 bases and J by 7 bases, and 19 bases separated the two germline ends. The CDR3 sequence is 16 residues long. For the CDR3, the DNA is TGTGCCAGCAGCTTACGATCGGGGGGCGTTGCTTATACGCAGTATTTT. It is translated as CASSLRSGGVAYTQYF.

The V and J genes are TRBV30 and TRBJ1-6; no reliable D call. Germline V CDR1 and CDR2: GTSNPN, SVGIG (reference sequence). V was shortened by 5 bases and J by 7 bases, with 12 bases between the two germline ends. This CDR3 has 13 residues. The chain's CDR3 is CAWQQTVNSPLHF. The DNA for the CDR3 is TGTGCCTGGCAACAGACGGTCAATTCACCCCTCCACTTT.

The sample holds a few counts of this clone. J is TRBJ2-5 and V is TRBV7-2, with no clear D. Per germline, CDR1 SGHTA and CDR2 FQGNSA. Trimming stripped 2 bases from V and 14 bases from J, with 21 bases between. The CDR3 covers 14 residues. The CDR3 DNA follows: TGTGCCAGCAGCTTAAATCCCGTAACGACTCCTGGTTACTTC. It is translated as CASSLNPVTTPGYF.

The rearrangement links TRBV29-1 to TRBJ1-1, with unresolved D. Trimming removed 5 bases at V and 8 bases at J, with 12 bases between. The CDR3 loop spans 11 amino acids. Germline V lookup: CDR1 SQVTM, CDR2 ANQGSEA. The CDR3 sequence: CSVPKNSEAFF. The CDR3 DNA follows: TGCAGCGTTCCTAAGAACAGCGAAGCTTTCTTT.

This clone has a handful of counts. The chain couples TRBV11-2 to TRBJ2-7, with TRBD2 matching 12 bases. This CDR3 has 14 residues. Germline CDR1 is SGHAT and CDR2 is FQNNGV. The J segment lost 1 base and the V segment lost 5 bases, leaving 0 bases of the junction unmatched. The CDR3 protein is CASSLAGGSYEQYF. In DNA form, the CDR3 reads TGTGCCAGCAGCCTAGCGGGAGGGTCCTACGAGCAGTACTTC.

This clone was counted a few times. This chain uses TRBV7-8 with TRBJ2-7, with D maybe TRBD1 (6 bases). Trimming stripped 5 bases from V and 3 bases from J, with 17 bases between. CDR3 length equals 15 residues. Germline CDR1 and CDR2: SGHVS and FQNEAQ. The CDR3 loop is CASSPYPDRYYEQYF. CDR3 DNA sequence: TGTGCCAGCAGCCCTTATCCGGACAGATACTACGAGCAGTACTTC.

Only a few counts were recorded for this clone. A far larger clone is a single base away, which makes a read error likely. The chain is built from TRBV25-1 and TRBJ2-1; D tentatively reads TRBD1 or TRBD2 (5 bases each). This CDR3 has 13 residues. Trimming pared 6 bases from V and 10 bases from J, leaving 16 bases between. CDR1 is MGHDK, CDR2 SYGVNS, per germline. The CDR3 protein is CASREPGPGEQFF. The CDR3 DNA follows: TGTGCCAGCAGAGAACCGGGGCCGGGAGAGCAGTTCTTC.

About this clone itself: The identical CDR3 is also encoded by other nucleotide sequences in the sample. The V call is TRBV10-3, the J call TRBJ1-2, with D unresolved. With 4 bases removed from V and 1 base from J, the gap between germline ends came to 4 bases. There are 12 residues in the CDR3. Germline CDR1 is ENHRY and CDR2 is SYGVKD. The CDR3 DNA sequence: TGTGCCATCAGTGGTGATAACTATGGCTACACCTTC. This encodes CAISGDNYGYTF.

J is TRBJ2-6 and V is TRBV9; the match to TRBD1 covers 8 bases. The germline V gene encodes CDR1 SGDLS and CDR2 YYNGEE. Unmatched junction bases numbered 11, after V lost 3 bases and J lost 6 bases. The CDR3 runs 17 residues. CDR3 sequence (DNA): TGTGCCAGCAGCGCCCGGACAGGGCCCTTCGAGGCCAACGTCCTGACTTTC. Its protein product is CASSARTGPFEANVLTF.

The rearrangement joins TRBV7-9 to TRBJ1-1; TRBD1 matches 7 bases. Trimming cost V 5 bases and J 3 bases; bases outside gene matches: 6. The length of the CDR3 is 14 residues. The V gene's germline CDR1 is SEHNR and CDR2 FQNEAQ (reference sequence). The CDR3 is CASSAYDRDTEAFF. Here the CDR3 DNA reads TGTGCCAGCAGCGCCTACGACAGGGACACTGAAGCTTTCTTT.

The genes are TRBV7-7 and TRBJ2-1, with TRBD2 matching 7 bases. In germline, CDR1 is SSHAT, CDR2 FNYEAQ (reference sequence). The CDR3 has 15 amino acids. J gave up 0 bases and V 5 bases, and 4 bases lay outside the gene matches. This CDR3 reads CASSGGEGSYNEQFF. CDR3 nucleotides: TGTGCCAGCAGCGGCGGGGAGGGCTCCTACAATGAGCAGTTCTTC. Variable domain in full (rest from reference TRBV7-7 and TRBJ2-1): GAGVSQSPRYKVTKRGQDVTLRCDPISSHATLYWYQQALGQGPEFLTYFNYEAQPDKSGLPSDRFSAERPEGSISTLTIQRTEQRDSAMYRCASSGGEGSYNEQFFGPGTRLTVL.

This chain links TRBV29-1 with TRBJ2-7; 9 bases align to TRBD2. The germline V gene encodes CDR1 SQVTM and CDR2 ANQGSEA. V lost 4 bases to trimming and J lost 2 bases; unmatched junction nucleotides: 3. The CDR3 contains 13 residues. CDR3: CSVATSGTYEQYF. The CDR3 DNA sequence: TGCAGCGTTGCGACTAGCGGAACCTACGAGCAGTACTTC.

Many counts were recorded for this clone. The J gene is TRBJ2-7, the V gene TRBV29-1; the D gene is possibly TRBD1 (5 bases). The CDR3 is 9 amino acids. In germline, CDR1 is SQVTM, CDR2 ANQGSEA. Trimming shortened V by 7 bases and J by 5 bases, and 6 bases separated the two germline ends. In DNA form, the CDR3 reads TGCAGCGGGGGCCACGAGCAGTACTTC. This codes for CSGGHEQYF.

CDR3 amino acids: CASSQGAFTDTQYF. CDR3 nucleotides: TGCGCCAGCAGCCAAGGGGCTTTCACAGATACGCAGTATTTT. This chain joins TRBV4-3 and TRBJ2-3; D not certain. From germline, CDR1 is LGHNA and CDR2 YSLEER. The CDR3 is made up of 14 amino acids. Trimming removed 1 base at V and 2 bases at J, with 7 bases between.

The CDR3 DNA is TGTGCCAGCTCACCGACAGGGGCCGGGGAGCTGTTTTTT. This encodes CASSPTGAGELFF. The chain has TRBV18 and TRBJ2-2; 8 bases match TRBD1. This CDR3 region has 13 residues. J gave up 6 bases and V 3 bases, and 0 bases lay outside the gene matches. Germline assignment: CDR1 KGHSH and CDR2 LQKENI.

The J gene is TRBJ1-5, the V gene TRBV6-5, with TRBD1 matching over 8 bases. V lost 6 bases, J lost 10 bases, and 5 bases stayed unmatched. Germline-derived CDR1 and CDR2 are MNHEY and SVGAGI. CDR3 size: 12 residues. CDR3 DNA sequence: TGTGCCAGCAGCCAGGGGGCTGAACCCCAGCATTTT. It codes for CASSQGAEPQHF.

V usage is TRBV18 and J usage is TRBJ2-7, with 10 nucleotides matching TRBD2. The trim removed 1 base at V and 4 bases at J, leaving 4 bases unmatched. The germline CDR1 and CDR2 sequences are KGHSH and LQKENI. The CDR3 runs 15 residues. This CDR3 reads CASSPQAGGSYEQYF. The CDR3 coding sequence is TGTGCCAGCTCACCACAAGCGGGAGGGTCGTACGAGCAGTACTTC.

This clone was found many times. V is TRBV5-4 and J is TRBJ2-7, with D possibly called TRBD1 or TRBD2 (5 bases each). Per the germline V gene, CDR1 is SGHNT and CDR2 is YYREEE (reference sequence). Trimming stripped 4 bases from V and 7 bases from J, with 21 bases between. The CDR3 totals 15 residues. The CDR3 here is CASSRDGQGPREQYF. CDR3 in DNA: TGTGCCAGCAGCCGGGATGGGCAGGGTCCGCGGGAGCAGTACTTC.

This chain links TRBV30 with TRBJ2-7, with a weak D call TRBD1 (6 bases). CDR3 size: 13 residues. Germline CDR1 is GTSNPN and CDR2 is SVGIG (reference sequence). Trimming pared 1 base from V and 3 bases from J, leaving 10 bases between. The CDR3 spells CAWSAGADYEQYF. CDR3 bases: TGTGCCTGGAGTGCAGGGGCCGACTACGAGCAGTACTTC.

This clone was detected only a few times. The junction departs from germline at one end; a sequencing error may be responsible. The chain links TRBV6-1 to TRBJ2-2; D could derive from TRBD1 or TRBD2 (5 bases each). This CDR3 has 16 residues. Germline V CDR1 and CDR2: MNHNS, SASEGT. For the CDR3, the DNA is TGTGCCAGCACTGAAGGCTCCGGGACGAAGGCCGGGGAGCTGTTTTTT. It specifies CASTEGSGTKAGELFF.